The 11 T cell receptor beta chains reported below all come from one sample, sequenced in a study of T cell responses to AZD1222 COVID-19 vaccine. Generated by immunoSEQ multiplex PCR, the TCRdb table keeps only in-frame clones and is missing some. The repertoire has around 99,000 clones, around 93% of them found once; the top ten carry 7.5% to 9.5%. Specimen: peripheral blood, collected 28 days after the second AZD1222 dose. The receptors shown here come from an adult who received the AZD1222 COVID-19 vaccine.

V usage is TRBV7-2 and J usage is TRBJ2-7, with D perhaps matching TRBD2 (6 bases). Germline V gene data show CDR1 as SGHTA and CDR2 as FQGNSA. The germline V and J ends were trimmed by 3 bases and 0 bases, with 15 bases remaining between them. This CDR3 has 16 residues. CDR3 in DNA: TGTGCCAGCAGCTTCGCACCTAGCGCGAGCTCCTACGAGCAGTACTTC. Protein sequence: CASSFAPSASSYEQYF.

V is TRBV11-2 and J is TRBJ1-2; 7 positions agree with TRBD1. This CDR3 contains 13 residues. The V segment lost 1 base and the J segment 4 bases; nucleotides outside the gene matches: 0. Germline lookup yields CDR1 SGHAT and CDR2 FQNNGV. The CDR3 protein is CASSLGQGYGYTF. CDR3 sequence (DNA): TGTGCCAGCAGCTTAGGACAGGGCTATGGCTACACCTTC.

V usage is TRBV7-8 and J usage is TRBJ1-1, with TRBD1 matching 8 bases. The CDR3 consists of 14 residues. The J segment lost 12 bases and the V segment lost 0 bases, leaving 9 bases of the junction unmatched. Germline lookup yields CDR1 SGHVS and CDR2 FQNEAQ. This CDR3 reads CASSLAAPGTGSFF. In DNA form, the CDR3 reads TGTGCCAGCAGCTTAGCCGCGCCAGGGACAGGATCTTTCTTT.

The chain couples TRBV4-3 to TRBJ2-1, with TRBD2 identical over 11 bases. The germline gives CDR1 LGHNA, CDR2 YSLEER. This CDR3 has 17 amino acids. After removal of 1 base from V and 7 bases from J, the junction contained 9 bases not matched to a gene. The CDR3 DNA follows: TGCGCCAGCAGCCAAGCCCTAGCGGGAGGAGGTGGTAATGAGCAGTTCTTC. Its translation is CASSQALAGGGGNEQFF.

As for this clone: The junction and the germline gene differ at one end; a read error may be behind it. The chain is built from TRBV7-7 and TRBJ2-1; 11 positions agree with TRBD1. CDR3 length equals 13 residues. Per the germline V gene, CDR1 is SSHAT and CDR2 is FNYEAQ (reference sequence). DNA of the CDR3: TGTGCTAGCAGTCGGGACAGGGGGGATGAGCAGTTCTTC. Its protein product is CASSRDRGDEQFF.

In this sample, this clone turned up many times. The chain recombines TRBV27 with TRBJ2-7, with 9 bases identical to TRBD1. J was trimmed by 4 bases and V by 2 bases; bases with no gene match: 9. The CDR3 has 16 residues. Per the germline V gene, CDR1 is MNHEY and CDR2 is SMNVEV (reference sequence). Here the CDR3 reads CASSLGRGQGGYEQYF. The DNA for the CDR3 is TGTGCCAGCAGTTTAGGTCGGGGACAGGGTGGTTACGAGCAGTACTTC.

The V call is TRBV3-1 (or the pseudogene TRBV3-2), the J call TRBJ1-2, with no clear D. The CDR3 covers 12 residues. Germline V gene sequence: CDR1 LGHDT, CDR2 YNNKEL (reference sequence). V gave up 6 bases and J gave up 7 bases, with 12 bases separating them. The CDR3 spells CASSRENLGYTF. CDR3 nucleotide sequence: TGTGCCAGCAGTCGGGAGAACCTTGGCTACACCTTC.

This clone was picked up many times. V gene TRBV6-2 or TRBV6-3 combines with J gene TRBJ2-1, with D perhaps being TRBD1 or TRBD2 (6 bases each). V was clipped by 5 bases and J by 6 bases, with 23 bases between them. Germline V CDR1 and CDR2: MNHEY, SVGEGT. This CDR3 has 17 residues. CDR3 sequence (DNA): TGTGCCAGCAGTATTGCGAGGGGGAGGAATCGCGGCAATGAGCAGTTCTTC. It yields the protein CASSIARGRNRGNEQFF.

The sample holds a few counts of this clone. The chain combines TRBV11-2 with TRBJ2-7, with D tentatively TRBD2 (5 bases). CDR1 SGHAT and CDR2 FQNNGV come from the germline V gene. The CDR3 is 14 residues long. Trimming left V 5 bases short and J 2 bases short, with 13 bases between. Written as DNA, the CDR3 is TGTGCCAGCAGCCCGACGACTAAGACCTACGAGCAGTACTTC. Its protein product is CASSPTTKTYEQYF.

The chain has TRBV19 and TRBJ1-2, with D perhaps TRBD1 (6 bases). V lost 3 bases and J 8 bases, leaving 10 bases between the germline ends. CDR1 and CDR2 from the germline V gene are LNHDA and SQIVND (reference sequence). The CDR3 consists of 12 residues. The CDR3 loop is CASSIPGGGYTF. For the CDR3, the DNA is TGTGCCAGTAGTATTCCGGGGGGCGGCTACACCTTC.

The chain has TRBV7-2 and TRBJ2-7, with D perhaps TRBD2 (7 bases). This CDR3 is built from 12 residues. Looked up from germline, CDR1 is SGHTA and CDR2 is FQGNSA. V gave up 5 bases and J gave up 6 bases, with 11 bases separating them. In nucleotides, the CDR3 is TGTGCCAGCAGCCCGAGGGGGGGCGAGCAGTACTTC. The encoded protein is CASSPRGGEQYF.